This record concerns one T cell receptor (beta chain) sequence. Its specificity is not known. The record originates from a study of CD8+ T cells in alopecia areata. Study results and caveats: Normal-skin resident alphabeta T cells also appear among scalp sample sequences. Mouse data revealed clearer TCR sharing than patient data did, a gap possibly tied to HLA. Compared with normal scalp, lesional scalp had higher clonality and more expanded CD8+ clones.

Following RNA extraction, reverse transcription yielded cDNA that acted as the sequencing template. The data were produced by immunoSEQ multiplex PCR, yet TCRdb's version contains in-frame clones alone and is incomplete. This sample has under 150,000 clones; less than 65% occur once, and the top ten carry about 38%. Cell sorting on a FACSAria was used to separate CD4+ and CD8+ T cells from the PBMCs. Per germline, CDR1 SGHNT and CDR2 YYREEE (reference sequence). V gave up 0 bases and J gave up 1 base, with 14 bases separating them. The CDR3 is 17 residues long. The genes are TRBV5-4 and TRBJ2-1, with D possibly being TRBD1 or TRBD2 (5 bases each). The sequenced sample was CD8+ T cells sorted from blood. The sequence was collected from a human donor in good health. This CDR3 is CASSLGLKGTSYNEQFF. DNA of the CDR3: TGTGCCAGCAGCTTGGGGCTTAAAGGGACGTCCTACAATGAGCAGTTCTTC.